This T cell receptor (beta chain) was captured by sequencing in a study of human T cells and chemical hapten exposure. Study-wide background: Per-sample variation in TCR yield stemmed mainly from small pooled library volume differences.

The total RNA was obtained from whole blood that was not fractionated. This clonotype was seen at least ten times. Its antigen is still unknown. Study outcomes and limitations: Sensitizing with DPC caused no change in TCRs above 1 in 1000 frequency.

Individual cDNA molecules (in the library) carried attached unique molecular identifiers. The authors' processing: A per-sample median of roughly 96,000 TCRs was observed, with a range of about 23,224 to 700,000. MiXCR, run by TCRdb on the 5' RACE reads, gives a single entry per CDR3 protein. TCRdb assigned the V and J calls; the authors' analysis was not used. Of about 81,000 distinct CDR3 sequences listed, approximately 8% were seen once; the top ten hold 2% to 2.5%. This TCR came from a male donor in good health.

Here the CDR3 DNA reads TGTGCCAGCAGCTTCAGGGGCGCACCATCCCCCACTGGGGCCAACGTCCTGACTTTC. Encoded protein: CASSFRGAPSPTGANVLTF. The chain combines TRBV7-9 with TRBJ2-6; perhaps TRBD1 as D (6 bases). The V gene's germline CDR1 is SEHNR and CDR2 FQNEAQ (reference sequence). The CDR3 spans 19 residues. The germline V and J ends were trimmed by 3 bases and 2 bases, with 20 bases remaining between them.